The sequence of this TCR beta chain was determined in a study of technical replicates of blood from a handful of donors. TCRdb keeps only in-frame clones here, not all; method: immunoSEQ multiplex PCR. The table shows 75,000 to 95,000 clones, with about 91% occurring only once. Germline V lookup: CDR1 PRHDT, CDR2 FYEKMQ (reference sequence). The CDR3 has 12 residues. The ends were cut back, 3 bases at V and 4 bases at J, with 4 bases in the middle. Sequencing was done on a sample of T cells isolated from PBMCs. The chain is built from TRBV13 and TRBJ2-1; D unclear. This clonotype originated in a human donor in good health. For the CDR3, the DNA is TGTGCCAGCAGCTTCTTATACAATGAGCAGTTCTTC. Translated: CASSFLYNEQFF.